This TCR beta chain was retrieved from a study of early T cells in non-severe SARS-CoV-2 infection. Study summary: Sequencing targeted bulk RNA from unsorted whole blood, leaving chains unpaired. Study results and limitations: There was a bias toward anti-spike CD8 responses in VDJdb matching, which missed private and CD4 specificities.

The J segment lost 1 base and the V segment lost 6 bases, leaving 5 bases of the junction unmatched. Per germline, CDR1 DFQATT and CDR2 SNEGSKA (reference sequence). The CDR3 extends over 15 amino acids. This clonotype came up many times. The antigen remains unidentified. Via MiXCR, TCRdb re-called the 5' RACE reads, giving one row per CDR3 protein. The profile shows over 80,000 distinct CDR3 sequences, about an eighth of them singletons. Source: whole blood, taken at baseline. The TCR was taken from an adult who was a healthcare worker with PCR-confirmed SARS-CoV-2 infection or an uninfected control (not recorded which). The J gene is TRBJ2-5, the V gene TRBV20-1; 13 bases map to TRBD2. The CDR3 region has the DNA TGCAGTGCCGGACTAGCGGGGGTCTTCCAAGAGACCCAGTACTTC. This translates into CSAGLAGVFQETQYF.